This T cell receptor (beta chain) was captured by sequencing in a study of early T cells in non-severe SARS-CoV-2 infection. V lost 4 bases to trimming and J lost 7 bases; unmatched junction nucleotides: 8. Germline CDR1 and CDR2: SGDLS and YYNGEE. This CDR3 spans 14 amino acids. At least ten counts were recorded for this clonotype. TCRdb reanalysed the 5' RACE reads using MiXCR and keeps one entry per CDR3 protein. The data show some 30,000 distinct CDR3 sequences, about 6% seen once. Sequenced: whole blood. J is TRBJ2-7 and V is TRBV9; TRBD1 matches 10 bases. This clonotype was sampled from an adult who was a healthcare worker with PCR-confirmed SARS-CoV-2 infection or an uninfected control (not recorded which). This chain's CDR3 is CASSPEGQGLEQYF. CDR3 bases: TGTGCCAGCAGCCCGGAGGGACAGGGGTTGGAGCAGTACTTC.